The TCR beta chain described here comes from a study of shared clonotypes between healthy human individuals. This clone was seen more than once but under ten times. Germline values: CDR1 SGHVS, CDR2 FNYEAQ. The ends were cut back, 5 bases at V and 3 bases at J, with 10 bases in the middle. The length of the CDR3 is 14 residues. Measured with immunoSEQ multiplex PCR; TCRdb has only the in-frame clones, and not every one. The sample comprises more than 400,000 clones, 70% to 85% of which are singletons, and 12% rests with the top ten. Specimen: PBMCs. This clonotype originated in a woman aged 40 to 50 in good health. Some clones in this sample may be carry-over from other donors' samples. The chain recombines TRBV7-6 with TRBJ2-2; D perhaps matches TRBD2 (5 bases). The CDR3 DNA sequence: TGTGCCAGCAGCCAGACTATCGACACCGGGGAGCTGTTTTTT. As protein: CASSQTIDTGELFF.